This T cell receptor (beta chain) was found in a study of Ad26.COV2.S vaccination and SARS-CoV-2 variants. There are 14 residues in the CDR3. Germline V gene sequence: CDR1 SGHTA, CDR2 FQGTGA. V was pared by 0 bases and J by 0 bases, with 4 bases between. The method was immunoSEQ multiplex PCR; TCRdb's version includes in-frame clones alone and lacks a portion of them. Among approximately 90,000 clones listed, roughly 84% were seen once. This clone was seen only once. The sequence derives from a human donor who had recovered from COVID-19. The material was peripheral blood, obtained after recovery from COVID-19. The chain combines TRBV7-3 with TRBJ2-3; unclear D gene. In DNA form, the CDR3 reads TGTGCCAGCAGCTTAACTGGCAGCACAGATACGCAGTATTTT. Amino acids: CASSLTGSTDTQYF.